The 20 T cell receptor beta chains listed next were all sequenced from one sample in a study of PD-1 blockade in classical Hodgkin lymphoma. All trial patients relapsed after autologous stem cell transplantation. Clones were read by immunoSEQ multiplex PCR, and TCRdb kept only the in-frame ones, dropping some. The sample comprises more than 30,000 clones, roughly 88% of which are singletons, and around 7.7% rests with the top ten. Sample: peripheral blood mononuclear cells (PBMCs), taken before the second cycle of nivolumab. Receptor source: a human donor with classical Hodgkin lymphoma.

The V and J genes are TRBV19 and TRBJ2-7, with 13 bases matching TRBD2. Germline assignment: CDR1 LNHDA and CDR2 SQIVND (reference sequence). V lost 2 bases, J lost 2 bases, and 9 bases stayed unmatched. CDR3 length equals 18 residues. This CDR3 reads CASSISGLAGPPPYEQYF. CDR3 sequence (DNA): TGTGCCAGTAGTATATCGGGACTAGCGGGACCACCCCCCTACGAGCAGTACTTC.

The CDR3 bases are TGTGCCAGTAGTAGCACTAGACTCAATGAGCAGTTCTTC. Its protein product is CASSSTRLNEQFF. The chain uses TRBV19 and TRBJ2-1, with D perhaps matching TRBD2 (5 bases). Trimming removed 4 bases from V and 6 bases from J, with 10 bases in between. CDR1 and CDR2 (germline): LNHDA, SQIVND (reference sequence). The CDR3 is 13 residues long.

V is TRBV30 and J is TRBJ2-7; D gene uncertain. This CDR3 has 11 amino acids. V was shortened by 4 bases and J by 2 bases, with 6 bases between the two germline ends. Per the germline V gene, CDR1 is GTSNPN and CDR2 is SVGIG (reference sequence). The CDR3 sequence: CAWTDTYEQYF. CDR3 nucleotides: TGTGCCTGGACAGATACCTACGAGCAGTACTTC.

J is TRBJ1-2 and V is TRBV19; D not resolved. Trimming left V 3 bases short and J 8 bases short, with 13 bases between. Germline V gene sequence: CDR1 LNHDA, CDR2 SQIVND (reference sequence). The CDR3 is made up of 13 amino acids. The CDR3 coding sequence is TGTGCCAGTAGTATTACGGGGTTCGACGGCTACACCTTC. As protein: CASSITGFDGYTF.

V gene TRBV9 combines with J gene TRBJ1-2; a possible D gene is TRBD1 (6 bases). Trimming shortened V by 3 bases and J by 1 base, and 16 bases separated the two germline ends. Germline lookup yields CDR1 SGDLS and CDR2 YYNGEE. The length of the CDR3 is 16 residues. The CDR3 loop is CASSGYRERDNYGYTF. The CDR3 DNA is TGTGCCAGCAGCGGGTACAGGGAGAGGGATAACTATGGCTACACCTTC. Full variable domain (rest looked up from reference TRBV9 and TRBJ1-2): DSGVTQTPKHLITATGQRVTLRCSPRSGDLSVYWYQQSLDQGLQFLIQYYNGEERAKGNILERFSAQQFPDLHSELNLSSLELGDSALYFCASSGYRERDNYGYTFGSGTRLTVV.

The CDR3: CASSGQRRLDLNTIYF. The CDR3 region has the DNA TGTGCCAGCAGCGGACAGAGAAGGTTGGATTTAAACACCATATATTTT. The rearrangement uses TRBV9 and TRBJ1-3; tentative D call: TRBD1 (5 bases). The CDR3 contains 16 residues. V was trimmed by 3 bases and J by 6 bases, leaving 19 bases between them. CDR1 and CDR2 (germline): SGDLS, YYNGEE. Using reference TRBV9 and TRBJ1-3 for the parts outside the CDR3, the full variable domain is DSGVTQTPKHLITATGQRVTLRCSPRSGDLSVYWYQQSLDQGLQFLIQYYNGEERAKGNILERFSAQQFPDLHSELNLSSLELGDSALYFCASSGQRRLDLNTIYFGEGSWLTVV.

The rearrangement links TRBV6-6 to TRBJ2-2; D perhaps matches TRBD1 (5 bases). Trimming pared 8 bases from V and 0 bases from J, leaving 10 bases between. The CDR3 extends over 14 amino acids. Per germline, CDR1 MNHNY and CDR2 SVGAGI (reference sequence). The CDR3 DNA reads as TGTGCCAGCGAAGGCAGGGCGAACACCGGGGAGCTGTTTTTT. This translates into CASEGRANTGELFF.

The V gene is TRBV19, the J gene TRBJ2-3; D not certain. The CDR3 spans 13 residues. Between the trimmed V and J ends, which lost 6 bases and 1 base, there was a span of 8 bases. Per the germline V gene, CDR1 is LNHDA and CDR2 is SQIVND (reference sequence). The CDR3: CASRTSRTDTQYF. CDR3 sequence (DNA): TGTGCCAGTAGGACTTCTCGCACAGATACGCAGTATTTT.

The genes are TRBV6-6 and TRBJ2-1; 9 bases align to TRBD2. Unmatched junction bases numbered 4, after V lost 8 bases and J lost 5 bases. Germline CDR1 MNHNY, CDR2 SVGAGI (reference sequence). CDR3 length equals 13 residues. The CDR3, as DNA: TGTGCCAGCCGCTCTAGCGGGAACAATGAGCAGTTCTTC. Translating gives CASRSSGNNEQFF.

The rearrangement joins TRBV7-9 to TRBJ1-1; 7 positions agree with TRBD1. The CDR3 loop spans 15 amino acids. V lost 5 bases, J lost 1 base, and 7 bases stayed unmatched. Per the germline V gene, CDR1 is SEHNR and CDR2 is FQNEAQ (reference sequence). The CDR3 nucleotides are TGTGCCAGCAGCCCCATGGGACAGAAGAACACTGAAGCTTTCTTT. Protein: CASSPMGQKNTEAFF. The full variable domain, in which reference TRBV7-9 and TRBJ1-1 provide the parts outside the CDR3, is DTGVSQNPRHKITKRGQNVTFRCDPISEHNRLYWYRQTLGQGPEFLTYFQNEAQLEKSRLLSDRFSAERPKGSFSTLEIQRTEQGDSAMYLCASSPMGQKNTEAFFGQGTRLTVV.

The rearrangement links TRBV15 to TRBJ2-1; D might be TRBD2 (6 bases). Between the trimmed V and J ends, which lost 3 bases and 4 bases, there was a span of 19 bases. This CDR3 region has 17 residues. From germline, CDR1 is LNHNV and CDR2 YYDKDF (reference sequence). CDR3 in amino acids: CATSSPRRGNLYNEQFF. The CDR3 DNA reads as TGTGCCACCAGCAGTCCCCGGCGGGGTAATCTGTACAATGAGCAGTTCTTC.

The rearrangement links TRBV29-1 to TRBJ2-7, with 7 bases lining up with TRBD1. From germline, CDR1 is SQVTM and CDR2 ANQGSEA. The CDR3 has 13 amino acids. The V and J ends lost 5 bases and 2 bases, in that order; junction bases with no gene match: 6. CDR3 protein: CSVQGTAAYEQYF. CDR3 in DNA: TGCAGCGTTCAAGGGACAGCAGCCTACGAGCAGTACTTC.

This chain joins TRBV4-1 and TRBJ1-3; no reliable D call. V dropped 1 base and J dropped 0 bases, with 10 bases sitting between them. The germline V gene encodes CDR1 MGHRA and CDR2 YSYEKL. The CDR3 length is 16 residues. The CDR3, as DNA: TGCGCCAGCAGCCAAGCGCTGTCAAACTCTGGAAACACCATATATTTT. Its protein product is CASSQALSNSGNTIYF.

This clone was seen only once. The chain uses TRBV19 and TRBJ1-5, with TRBD1 matching 9 bases. V lost 4 bases to trimming and J lost 7 bases; unmatched junction nucleotides: 8. Germline assignment: CDR1 LNHDA and CDR2 SQIVND (reference sequence). This CDR3 region has 15 residues. CDR3 residues: CASSTRTGEEQPQHF. The CDR3, as DNA: TGTGCCAGTAGTACGCGGACAGGGGAGGAACAGCCCCAGCATTTT.

The chain employs TRBV7-6 and TRBJ1-4; D is perhaps TRBD1 (5 bases). The germline V and J ends were trimmed by 7 bases and 1 base, with 10 bases remaining between them. CDR3 length: 14 amino acids. The germline V gene encodes CDR1 SGHVS and CDR2 FNYEAQ. CDR3 amino acids: CASTPRGTNEKLFF. In nucleotides, the CDR3 is TGTGCCAGCACCCCGAGGGGAACTAATGAAAAACTGTTTTTT.

This clone was seen just once. This rearrangement joins TRBV29-1 to TRBJ2-7, with D perhaps matching TRBD1 (6 bases). Germline assignment: CDR1 SQVTM and CDR2 ANQGSEA. V shed 6 bases and J shed 2 bases, with 14 bases lying between them. The CDR3 spans 13 residues. The CDR3 loop reads CSVDKGETYEQYF. CDR3 coding DNA: TGCAGCGTGGATAAGGGGGAGACCTACGAGCAGTACTTC.

The table lists this clone with a few counts. The chain uses TRBV4-3 and TRBJ1-1, with D unclear. Germline assignment: CDR1 LGHNA and CDR2 YSLEER. V was shortened by 0 bases and J by 1 base, with 9 bases between the two germline ends. There are 15 residues in the CDR3. The CDR3 is CASSQDAPGNTEAFF. As DNA, the CDR3 is TGCGCCAGCAGCCAAGATGCGCCCGGGAACACTGAAGCTTTCTTT.

This sequence joins TRBV19 and TRBJ1-3; D possibly corresponds to TRBD1 (6 bases). CDR1 and CDR2 (germline): LNHDA, SQIVND (reference sequence). With 3 bases removed from V and 0 bases from J, the gap between germline ends came to 12 bases. The CDR3 is 16 residues long. The chain's CDR3 is CASSIDRLFSGNTIYF. The DNA of the CDR3 is TGTGCCAGTAGTATTGACAGGCTTTTCTCTGGAAACACCATATATTTT.

The rearrangement links TRBV18 to TRBJ2-5; 8 bases are a match to TRBD2. Losses at the gene ends were 3 bases for V and 5 bases for J; bases not matched to a gene: 5. The CDR3 extends over 14 amino acids. Germline V gene lookup returns CDR1 KGHSH and CDR2 LQKENI. DNA for the CDR3: TGTGCCAGCTCACCGGGACTAGTTCAGGAGACCCAGTACTTC. Translating gives CASSPGLVQETQYF.

V gene TRBV21-1 combines with J gene TRBJ1-5. TRBV21-1 is termed a pseudogene. The CDR3 is 11 residues long. CDR3 coding DNA: TGTGCCAGCACATCGGATCAGCCCCAGCATTTT. It codes for CASTSDQPQHF.